A single sample is the source of the 23 T cell receptor beta chains below, sequenced in a study of T cells in Graves' hyperthyroidism and ophthalmopathy. Amplified TCR beta CDR3 regions came from RNA transcripts. HTBI primers drove first-round RT-PCR of the TCR CDR3. TCRdb itself ran the multiplex PCR reads through MiXCR, one entry per CDR3 protein. The table shows about 380,000 distinct CDR3 sequences, with around 20% occurring only once. Sequenced input: blood. These receptors were taken from a man younger than 35 with Graves' ophthalmopathy.

Only a few counts were recorded for this clonotype. J is TRBJ1-6 and V is TRBV10-3, with 7 bases fitting TRBD1. Germline assignment: CDR1 ENHRY and CDR2 SYGVKD. Trimming took 2 bases from V and 8 from J; bases not matched to a gene: 6. The CDR3 runs to 15 residues. For the CDR3, the DNA is TGTGCCATCAGTGAGGGTAGACAGGGTGATTCACCCCTCCACTTT. This translates into CAISEGRQGDSPLHF.

This clonotype turned up a few times. CDR3 in DNA: TGTGCCACCAGCGGCGGGACCCACACCGGGGAGCTGTTTTTT. Translated, it gives CATSGGTHTGELFF. J is TRBJ2-2 and V is TRBV15; tentative D call: TRBD2 (6 bases). This CDR3 is 14 amino acids long. The V and J ends lost 5 bases and 3 bases respectively, with 10 bases between them. CDR1 is LNHNV, CDR2 YYDKDF, per germline (reference sequence).

This clonotype has ten or more counts. V and J are TRBV2 and TRBJ1-1; D perhaps matches TRBD1 (6 bases). This CDR3 has 11 residues. CDR1 and CDR2 (germline): SNHLY, FYNNEI. V dropped 11 bases and J dropped 5 bases, with 12 bases sitting between them. This chain's CDR3 is CAESRGTEAFF. DNA of the CDR3: TGTGCCGAGAGCAGGGGAACTGAAGCTTTCTTT.

The chain is built from TRBV27 and TRBJ2-6, with D unresolved. The V end lost 6 bases, the J end lost 4 bases, and 10 bases lay between the germline ends. The CDR3 extends over 14 amino acids. Germline CDR1 MNHEY, CDR2 SMNVEV (reference sequence). CDR3 protein: CASRGWAGANVLTF. Here the CDR3 DNA reads TGTGCCAGCAGAGGTTGGGCCGGGGCCAACGTCCTGACTTTC.

This clonotype was found many times. CDR3 region: CASAQQGMGTEAFF. CDR3 nucleotides: TGTGCCAGCGCGCAACAGGGGATGGGGACTGAAGCTTTCTTT. V is TRBV3-1 and J is TRBJ1-1; TRBD1 agrees at 7 bases. Losses at the gene ends were 8 bases for V and 5 bases for J; bases not matched to a gene: 11. The CDR3 contains 14 residues. Germline CDR1 and CDR2: LGHDT and YNNKEL (reference sequence). The variable domain in full, completed from reference TRBV3-1 and TRBJ1-1, reads DTAVSQTPKYLVTQMGNDKSIKCEQNLGHDTMYWYKQDSKKFLKIMFSYNNKELIINETVPNRFSPKSPDKAHLNLHINSLELGDSAVYFCASAQQGMGTEAFFGQGTRLTVV.

The chain has TRBV19 and TRBJ2-7, with D possibly matching TRBD2 (7 bases). This CDR3 contains 15 residues. V dropped 1 base and J dropped 2 bases, with 12 bases sitting between them. CDR1 and CDR2 (germline): LNHDA, SQIVND (reference sequence). The CDR3 nucleotides are TGTGCCAGTAGTATAGGGGCGGGGGCGACCTACGAGCAGTACTTC. Translated, it gives CASSIGAGATYEQYF.

This clonotype was recorded many times. The genes are TRBV28 and TRBJ1-1, with D unresolved. The CDR3 is 16 residues long. CDR1 is MDHEN, CDR2 SYDVKM, per germline. Trimming shortened V by 5 bases and J by 1 base, and 17 bases separated the two germline ends. CDR3: CASSPTPRHWNTEAFF. CDR3 in DNA: TGTGCCAGCAGTCCTACCCCTCGACATTGGAACACTGAAGCTTTCTTT.

This clonotype appeared a few times. The chain links TRBV4-2 to TRBJ1-1, with D uncertain. Trimming shortened V by 0 bases and J by 1 base, and 9 bases separated the two germline ends. The CDR3 is 15 amino acids. Germline loops: CDR1 LGHNA, CDR2 YNFKEQ. In DNA form, the CDR3 reads TGTGCCAGCAGCCAAGACGCCCCGGGGAACACTGAAGCTTTCTTT. This encodes CASSQDAPGNTEAFF.

This clonotype was found many times. The chain uses TRBV6-1 and TRBJ2-5; 12 bases fit TRBD2. The CDR3 is 16 residues long. Losses at the gene ends were 6 bases for V and 4 bases for J; bases not matched to a gene: 9. Germline lookup yields CDR1 MNHNS and CDR2 SASEGT. The CDR3 DNA reads TGTGCCAGCAGCAACCGACTAGCGGGGGCGGTAGAGACCCAGTACTTC. It specifies CASSNRLAGAVETQYF.

This clonotype was counted only a few times. The chain links TRBV4-1 to TRBJ1-2, with 8 nucleotides matching TRBD1. This CDR3 contains 16 residues. The germline V gene has CDR1 MGHRA and CDR2 YSYEKL. V trimming: 0 bases; J trimming: 4 bases; junction bases outside the gene matches: 7. CDR3 amino acids: CASSQDPGGQGYGYTF. CDR3 nucleotides: TGCGCCAGCAGCCAAGATCCAGGGGGCCAGGGCTATGGCTACACCTTC.

This clonotype has just a few counts. The J gene is TRBJ2-5, the V gene TRBV5-1; TRBD2 aligns across 8 bases. Per the germline V gene, CDR1 is SGHRS and CDR2 is YFSETQ. V trimming: 2 bases; J trimming: 3 bases; junction bases outside the gene matches: 6. This CDR3 has 15 residues. Here the CDR3 reads CASSFYSGGEETQYF. The CDR3 DNA reads TGCGCCAGCAGCTTCTACTCCGGGGGGGAAGAGACCCAGTACTTC.

There are a few counts of this clonotype. This chain connects TRBV13 to TRBJ2-5; D remains unclear. The CDR3 totals 14 residues. Between the trimmed V and J ends, which lost 4 bases and 1 base, there was a span of 10 bases. The germline CDR1 and CDR2 sequences are PRHDT and FYEKMQ (reference sequence). Here the CDR3 reads CASSSLRAQETQYF. For the CDR3, the DNA is TGTGCCAGCAGCTCCTTAAGGGCCCAAGAGACCCAGTACTTC.

V gene TRBV14 combines with J gene TRBJ1-1; TRBD1 is a possible D gene (6 bases). Germline CDR1 SGHDN, CDR2 FVKESK. Trimming removed 1 base from V and 0 bases from J, with 12 bases in between. CDR3 size: 16 residues. Written as DNA, the CDR3 is TGTGCCAGCAGCCAAGTGGGGGGGCTGGTGAACACTGAAGCTTTCTTT. It encodes CASSQVGGLVNTEAFF.

This clonotype was recorded many times. V gene TRBV3-1 combines with J gene TRBJ2-1; TRBD1 matches 9 bases. The CDR3 spans 15 residues. CDR1 is LGHDT and CDR2 is YNNKEL in the germline V gene (reference sequence). With 6 bases clipped from V and 7 bases from J, the junction kept 10 bases outside the gene matches. In nucleotides, the CDR3 is TGTGCCAGCAGATCCCACCGGGACAGGGATAATGAGCAGTTCTTC. Translation gives CASRSHRDRDNEQFF.

This clonotype was detected many times. The chain carries TRBV20-1 and TRBJ1-5; D might be TRBD1 (5 bases). The CDR3 is made up of 15 amino acids. CDR1 DFQATT and CDR2 SNEGSKA come from the germline V gene (reference sequence). V was trimmed by 5 bases and J by 7 bases, leaving 21 bases between them. The DNA of the CDR3 is TGCAGTGCTGCAAAGGCGGGGGGGGGAGGCCAGCCCCAGCATTTT. This sequence encodes CSAAKAGGGGQPQHF.

This clonotype was seen more than once but under ten times. DNA of the CDR3: TGTGCCAGCAGTGAGGATTTCGCCGGGGCCAACGTCCTGACTTTC. Translated, it gives CASSEDFAGANVLTF. The chain employs TRBV2 and TRBJ2-6, with D unresolved. Per germline, CDR1 SNHLY and CDR2 FYNNEI. Deletions cut 3 bases from V and 4 bases from J, with 10 bases between. The CDR3 has 15 amino acids.

This clonotype appeared a few times. The CDR3 spells CASSQPGTGYGNEQFF. The CDR3 bases are TGCGCCAGCAGCCAGCCCGGGACAGGGTATGGCAATGAGCAGTTCTTC. The chain recombines TRBV4-1 with TRBJ2-1; 9 bases are a match to TRBD1. Germline V lookup: CDR1 MGHRA, CDR2 YSYEKL. The CDR3 spans 16 residues. The trim removed 3 bases at V and 6 bases at J, leaving 9 bases unmatched.

The chain uses TRBV19 and TRBJ1-4; D is ambiguous. CDR1 is LNHDA, CDR2 SQIVND, per germline (reference sequence). The CDR3 is made up of 14 amino acids. Trimming removed 11 bases from V and 7 bases from J, with 20 bases in between. The CDR3 bases are TGTGCCCGCTACCGGTCCACGGGTCCTGAAAAACTGTTTTTT. Amino acids: CARYRSTGPEKLFF.

This clonotype was counted only a few times. Germline is not matched at one junction end, which may reflect a read error. The J gene is TRBJ2-5, the V gene TRBV7-8, with 11 bases matching TRBD1. The CDR3 spans 14 residues. Germline loops: CDR1 SGHVS, CDR2 FQNEAQ. CDR3 bases: TGTGCCAGCAGCCTGCGAGGACAGGGGGCGGGTAGGGACTTC. It is translated as CASSLRGQGAGRDF.

A note on this clonotype: This may be a read error: a much more frequent sequence differs by one nucleotide. V usage is TRBV7-6 and J usage is TRBJ2-1; no firm D call. The CDR3 extends over 13 amino acids. Germline CDR1 is SGHVS and CDR2 is FNYEAQ. The CDR3 region has the DNA TGTGTCAGCAGCTTAGTTCAGTACAATGAGCAGTTCTTC. Protein sequence: CVSSLVQYNEQFF.

The genes are TRBV7-2 and TRBJ2-1, with 15 bases that match TRBD2. The CDR3 loop spans 16 amino acids. V shed 6 bases, J shed 8 bases, and the junction held 8 bases outside the gene matches. The germline CDR1 and CDR2 sequences are SGHTA and FQGNSA. CDR3 loop: CASRLGLAGGPDEQFF. The CDR3 nucleotides are TGTGCCAGCAGACTTGGACTAGCGGGGGGGCCAGATGAGCAGTTCTTC.

On this clonotype itself: Possible read error: a much larger clone is one base away. V usage is TRBV2 and J usage is TRBJ1-1, with D uncertain. The ends were cut back, 6 bases at V and 9 bases at J, with 14 bases in the middle. The CDR3 extends over 12 amino acids. Per germline, CDR1 SNHLY and CDR2 FYNNEI. CDR3 DNA: TGTGCCAGCAGAACCGCCAGGCCCCAAGCTTTCTTT. Its protein is CASRTARPQAFF.

This sequence joins TRBV15 and TRBJ1-2; TRBD1 is a possible D gene (6 bases). The V end was cut by 4 bases, the J end by 4 bases, with 10 bases between. Per the germline V gene, CDR1 is LNHNV and CDR2 is YYDKDF (reference sequence). CDR3 length: 13 residues. The CDR3 region has the DNA TGTGCCACCAGCACGGGGGGCGGCTATGGCTACACCTTC. This translates into CATSTGGGYGYTF.